The 21 T cell receptor beta chains below were found in one sample sequenced in a study of T cells in Graves' hyperthyroidism and ophthalmopathy. The investigators amplified TCR beta CDR3 regions from RNA transcripts. In the first-round RT-PCR of the TCR CDR3, the HTBI primer set was used. TCRdb re-derived calls from the multiplex PCR reads in MiXCR, one entry per CDR3 protein. The sample lists approximately 610,000 distinct CDR3 sequences, approximately 16% occurring once. Source material: blood. Every receptor here comes from a woman between 18 and 29 years old with Graves' hyperthyroidism.

This clonotype was observed at least ten times. The CDR3 here is CASSDMDTGELFF. As DNA, the CDR3 is TGCGCCAGCAGTGATATGGACACCGGGGAGCTGTTTTTT. The rearrangement links TRBV10-1 to TRBJ2-2; no clear D. The CDR3 totals 13 residues. Trimming took off 3 bases at V and 3 bases at J, with 5 bases between the two ends. Germline CDR1 WNHNN, CDR2 SYGVQD (reference sequence).

This clonotype has a count of ten or more. J is TRBJ1-5 and V is TRBV11-3, with a weak D call TRBD1 (6 bases). The germline V gene has CDR1 SGHNT and CDR2 YENEEA. V was pared by 4 bases and J by 2 bases, with 6 bases between. This CDR3 region has 13 residues. The CDR3: CASSSGGNQPQHF. DNA of the CDR3: TGTGCCAGCAGCTCAGGGGGCAATCAGCCCCAGCATTTT.

The CDR3 is CASSRTSGGAVEQFF. For the CDR3, the DNA is TGTGCCAGCAGTAGGACTAGCGGGGGGGCTGTTGAGCAGTTCTTC. The chain joins TRBV6-2 or TRBV6-3 to TRBJ2-1, with 15 bases aligning to TRBD2. The CDR3 extends over 15 amino acids. The trim removed 5 bases at V and 9 bases at J, leaving 5 bases unmatched. CDR1 is MNHEY, CDR2 SVGEGT, per germline.

This clonotype came up a few times. V and J are TRBV29-1 and TRBJ2-1; a weak D match, TRBD1 (6 bases). V was pared by 7 bases and J by 3 bases, with 13 bases between. The CDR3 extends over 13 amino acids. The germline V gene encodes CDR1 SQVTM and CDR2 ANQGSEA. The CDR3 spells CSAEDSVYNEQFF. The CDR3 DNA sequence: TGCAGCGCGGAGGACAGTGTCTACAATGAGCAGTTCTTC.

The V call is TRBV6-1, the J call TRBJ2-7; D unresolved. V lost 7 bases to trimming and J lost 5 bases, with 18 bases between them. The CDR3 sequence is 14 residues long. Germline CDR1 is MNHNS and CDR2 is SASEGT. CDR3 loop: CASKTLESSDEQYF. The CDR3 region has the DNA TGTGCCAGCAAAACTCTCGAATCTTCGGACGAGCAGTACTTC.

This clonotype was picked up many times. CDR3 amino acids: CASSLAPPGGEQYF. The DNA for the CDR3 is TGTGCCAGCAGCTTAGCTCCCCCGGGGGGCGAGCAGTACTTC. This chain uses TRBV7-2 with TRBJ2-7, with 7 bases lining up with TRBD2. The V gene's germline CDR1 is SGHTA and CDR2 FQGNSA. With V trimmed by 0 bases and J by 6 bases, 5 bases remained unmatched. There are 14 residues in the CDR3.

This clonotype was counted many times. Here the CDR3 DNA reads TGTGCCAGCAGCTTAGTTCGTTTAGCGGGGGGCCCTCATAGTTACAATGAGCAGTTCTTC. It encodes CASSLVRLAGGPHSYNEQFF. This chain joins TRBV7-2 and TRBJ2-1; 10 bases are a match to TRBD2. Germline values: CDR1 SGHTA, CDR2 FQGNSA. V was clipped by 1 base and J by 4 bases; unmatched bases: 16. The CDR3 totals 20 residues.

The chain uses TRBV3-1 and TRBJ2-7; D is possibly TRBD1 or TRBD2 (5 bases each). Between the trimmed V and J ends, which lost 1 base and 9 bases, there was a span of 13 bases. The CDR3 totals 13 residues. Germline V gene lookup returns CDR1 LGHDT and CDR2 YNNKEL (reference sequence). The CDR3 sequence: CASSQVGTSGQYF. The CDR3 DNA reads as TGTGCCAGCAGCCAAGTGGGGACCAGCGGGCAGTACTTC.

The sample holds many counts of this clonotype. V is TRBV28 and J is TRBJ2-7; tentative D call: TRBD1 (7 bases). Germline CDR1 and CDR2: MDHEN and SYDVKM. The CDR3 covers 15 residues. The V gene lost 5 bases and the J gene lost 5 bases, with 19 bases spanning the gap. CDR3 bases: TGTGCCAGCAGTAAGACAGGGACTCGGTACAACGAGCAGTACTTC. Translating gives CASSKTGTRYNEQYF.

The chain employs TRBV5-1 and TRBJ2-7; D unclear. This CDR3 spans 12 amino acids. Germline CDR1 SGHRS, CDR2 YFSETQ. Trimming took 4 bases from V and 2 from J, leaving 7 bases between them. The CDR3 region is CASSPSTYEQYF. The CDR3 coding sequence is TGCGCCAGCAGCCCTTCTACCTACGAGCAGTACTTC. Full variable domain (rest looked up from reference TRBV5-1 and TRBJ2-7): KAGVTQTPRYLIKTRGQQVTLSCSPISGHRSVSWYQQTPGQGLQFLFEYFSETQRNKGNFPGRFSGRQFSNSRSEMNVSTLELGDSALYLCASSPSTYEQYFGPGTRLTVT.

About this clonotype: Mismatch with germline at one junction end may stem from a read error. This chain links TRBV28 with TRBJ2-5, with D hard to call. Germline V gives CDR1 MDHEN, CDR2 SYDVKM. The CDR3 extends over 10 amino acids. The CDR3: CASSFPPHVF. The CDR3 coding sequence is TGTGCCAGCAGTTTCCCCCCCCACGTCTTC. Based on the CDR3 plus reference TRBV28 and TRBJ2-5, the full variable domain is DVKVTQSSRYLVKRTGEKVFLECVQDMDHENMFWYRQDPGLGLRLIYFSYDVKMKEKGDIPEGYSVSREKKERFSLILESASTNQTSMYLCASSFPPHVFGPGTRLLVL.

Many counts were recorded for this clonotype. The chain uses TRBV6-2 or TRBV6-3 and TRBJ2-1; 13 bases are shared with TRBD2. The CDR3 extends over 17 amino acids. CDR1 is MNHEY, CDR2 SVGEGT, per germline. V shed 2 bases and J 7 bases; nucleotides not matched to a gene: 8. DNA for the CDR3: TGTGCCAGCAGTTACGGGACTAGCGGGGCTCGGGGAAATGAGCAGTTCTTC. Its translation: CASSYGTSGARGNEQFF.

This clonotype was seen at least ten times. The CDR3 DNA reads TGCAGTGCTGCCCGGGACCCCGCCACTGAAGCTTTCTTT. Protein sequence: CSAARDPATEAFF. This chain links TRBV20-1 with TRBJ1-1; weak D call: TRBD1 (5 bases). Germline V lookup: CDR1 DFQATT, CDR2 SNEGSKA (reference sequence). V was pared by 5 bases and J by 4 bases, with 14 bases between. The CDR3 runs to 13 residues.

This clonotype was seen repeatedly, ten times or more. The rearrangement uses TRBV7-2 and TRBJ2-7; D remains unclear. CDR3 length: 11 residues. The V end was cut by 8 bases, the J end by 4 bases, with 9 bases between. CDR1 and CDR2 (germline): SGHTA, FQGNSA. This CDR3 is CASGVGYEQYF. DNA of the CDR3: TGTGCCAGCGGCGTCGGTTACGAGCAGTACTTC.

CDR3 sequence reads: CASRRQGKHEQYF. DNA for the CDR3: TGTGCCAGCAGAAGACAGGGAAAACACGAGCAGTACTTC. The V call is TRBV2, the J call TRBJ2-7; 7 bases map to TRBD1. This CDR3 spans 13 amino acids. Germline V gene lookup returns CDR1 SNHLY and CDR2 FYNNEI. Trimming at V came to 6 bases and at J to 5 bases, leaving 7 bases not matched to a gene. The entire variable domain, with the rest obtained from reference TRBV2 and TRBJ2-7, is as follows: EPEVTQTPSHQVTQMGQEVILRCVPISNHLYFYWYRQILGQKVEFLVSFYNNEISEKSEIFDDQFSVERPDGSNFTLKIRSTKLEDSAMYFCASRRQGKHEQYFGPGTRLTVT.

The chain combines TRBV10-1 with TRBJ2-1; 7 bases align to TRBD1. With the DNA end fitting TRBJ2-7 better, the J assignment may be wrong. There are 16 residues in the CDR3. Germline V gene sequence: CDR1 WNHNN, CDR2 SYGVQD (reference sequence). In nucleotides, the CDR3 is TGCGCCAGCAGTGAGAAAGGGGGCCGTTCCTACAATGAGCAGTACTTC. Amino acid sequence: CASSEKGGRSYNEQYF.

In this sample, this clonotype turned up a few times. The chain links TRBV24-1 to TRBJ2-1; the match to TRBD2 covers 10 bases. Germline V gives CDR1 KGHDR, CDR2 SFDVKD. The CDR3 consists of 16 residues. J was trimmed by 4 bases and V by 1 base; bases with no gene match: 3. CDR3 loop: CATSDLSSGGYNEQFF. The CDR3 nucleotides are TGTGCCACCAGTGATTTATCTAGCGGGGGATACAATGAGCAGTTCTTC.

This clonotype was counted between two and nine times. The chain employs TRBV12-3 or TRBV12-4 and TRBJ2-7; 10 positions match TRBD1. This CDR3 is built from 15 residues. V lost 4 bases and J lost 4; bases outside the gene matches: 7. The CDR3: CASSSPDRGIYEQYF. The DNA of the CDR3 is TGTGCCAGCAGTTCCCCGGACAGGGGGATATACGAGCAGTACTTC.

The V and J genes are TRBV6-1 and TRBJ2-5; D perhaps matches TRBD1 (6 bases). Germline loops: CDR1 MNHNS, CDR2 SASEGT. The CDR3 length is 14 residues. Trimming removed 7 bases from V and 5 bases from J, with 17 bases in between. The CDR3 sequence: CASKENRVGETQYF. In nucleotides, the CDR3 is TGTGCCAGCAAGGAGAACAGGGTGGGCGAGACCCAGTACTTC.

The J gene is TRBJ2-7, the V gene TRBV7-8, with 8 bases matching TRBD2. The CDR3 runs 16 residues. CDR1 and CDR2 (germline): SGHVS, FQNEAQ. V lost 6 bases to trimming and J lost 5 bases; unmatched junction nucleotides: 15. The CDR3 DNA sequence: TGTGCCAGCAGGACCATTGGAGGACTAGCCGTCCACGAGCAGTACTTC. Encoded protein: CASRTIGGLAVHEQYF.

As concerns this clonotype: One junction end disagrees with the germline gene, perhaps due to a read error. The chain combines TRBV5-6 with TRBJ2-5; 7 bases match TRBD1. The CDR3 contains 12 residues. Germline lookup yields CDR1 SGHDT and CDR2 YYEEEE. CDR3 DNA: TGTGCCAGCAGCTTGGGGACAGGTCTAACCGACTTC. Protein sequence: CASSLGTGLTDF.